This TCR beta chain was identified during a study of CD8 T cells in ankylosing spondylitis. Trimming stripped 5 bases from V and 8 bases from J, with 15 bases between. The length of the CDR3 is 13 residues. In this sample, this clonotype turned up a few times. TCRdb re-called the 5' RACE reads through MiXCR, storing one row per CDR3 protein. The sample holds under 300,000 distinct CDR3 sequences, over 8.5% seen once. The sample taken for sequencing was blood, either unsorted or a sorted T cell fraction (not recorded which). The rearrangement links TRBV12-3 or TRBV12-4 to TRBJ1-2; no clear D gene. The TCR sequence derives from a male donor with ankylosing spondylitis or in good health (not recorded which). This CDR3 reads CASSPSQFYGYTF. CDR3 bases: TGTGCCAGCAGTCCCAGTCAGTTCTACGGCTACACCTTC.